These T cell receptor beta chains were read from a single sample in a study of vaccination effects on CD4 cells after COVID-19. Their recognized antigens are unknown. Clones were sequenced by immunoSEQ multiplex PCR, and TCRdb holds only the in-frame ones, with some missing. The sample shows approximately 40,000 clones, roughly 80% of them seen only once. Specimen: CD4+ T cells from PBMCs cultured without peptide, collected before COVID-19 vaccination. Receptor source: a human donor who received a COVID-19 vaccine. The CDR3 runs from the conserved cysteine through the conserved F or W. Fields, in order: V gene, clone size, J gene, D gene, CDR3 protein, CDR3 DNA. A D gene is named only where the DNA matches it firmly. Where a row states a size, it is once, few, many or the class of an expanded clone; other rows omit it.

V gene: TRBV7-3; clone size: -; J gene: TRBJ2-2; D gene: TRBD1; CDR3 protein: CASSRQTGTTGELFF; CDR3 DNA: TGTGCCAGCAGCCGACAGACAGGGACCACCGGGGAGCTGTTTTTT
V gene: TRBV5-4; clone size: -; J gene: TRBJ2-2; D gene: TRBD1; CDR3 protein: CASSTKGTGSTGELFF; CDR3 DNA: TGTGCCAGCAGCACGAAGGGGACAGGAAGTACCGGGGAGCTGTTTTTT
V gene: TRBV2; clone size: once; J gene: TRBJ2-5; D gene: -; CDR3 protein: CASSEGFGETQYF; CDR3 DNA: TGTGCCAGCAGTGAGGGGTTTGGGGAGACCCAGTACTTC
V gene: TRBV4-3; clone size: once; J gene: TRBJ2-5; D gene: -; CDR3 protein: CASSQGAGREETQYF; CDR3 DNA: TGCGCCAGCAGCCAAGGCGCGGGACGGGAAGAGACCCAGTACTTC
V gene: TRBV6-6; clone size: -; J gene: TRBJ1-1; D gene: TRBD1; CDR3 protein: CASSYLTQGRGSEAFF; CDR3 DNA: TGTGCCAGCAGTTACTTAACACAGGGGAGGGGATCTGAAGCTTTCTTT
V gene: TRBV27; clone size: -; J gene: TRBJ1-6; D gene: -; CDR3 protein: CASTSGRRNNSPLHF; CDR3 DNA: TGTGCCAGCACCTCCGGACGGAGAAATAATTCACCCCTCCACTTT
V gene: TRBV9; clone size: -; J gene: TRBJ2-6; D gene: -; CDR3 protein: CASSVDLNSGANVLTF; CDR3 DNA: TGTGCCAGCAGCGTAGATCTGAACTCTGGGGCCAACGTCCTGACTTTC
V gene: TRBV5-3; clone size: -; J gene: TRBJ2-1; D gene: TRBD2; CDR3 protein: CARSLDRAGGASYNEQFF; CDR3 DNA: TGTGCCAGAAGCCTGGATCGTGCCGGGGGGGCCTCCTACAATGAGCAGTTCTTC
V gene: TRBV6-6; clone size: few; J gene: TRBJ1-5; D gene: -; CDR3 protein: CASSYEGLQPQHF; CDR3 DNA: TGTGCCAGCAGTTACGAGGGGCTTCAGCCCCAGCATTTT
V gene: TRBV19; clone size: -; J gene: TRBJ2-4; D gene: -; CDR3 protein: CASTTTRAKNIQYF; CDR3 DNA: TGTGCCAGTACTACTACAAGAGCCAAAAACATTCAGTACTTC
V gene: TRBV18; clone size: -; J gene: TRBJ2-3; D gene: -; CDR3 protein: CASSPGGRYTQYF; CDR3 DNA: TGTGCCAGCTCACCGGGGGGCCGATATACGCAGTATTTT
V gene: TRBV12-3/TRBV12-4; clone size: -; J gene: TRBJ1-2; D gene: -; CDR3 protein: CASSLVWNYGYTF; CDR3 DNA: TGTGCCAGCAGTTTGGTATGGAACTATGGCTACACCTTC
V gene: TRBV7-2; clone size: -; J gene: TRBJ1-1; D gene: -; CDR3 protein: CASSLVGTPLGNTEAFF; CDR3 DNA: TGTGCCAGCAGCTTAGTGGGGACTCCCTTAGGGAACACTGAAGCTTTCTTT
V gene: TRBV5-4; clone size: -; J gene: TRBJ2-5; D gene: -; CDR3 protein: CASSSGRAQETQYF; CDR3 DNA: TGTGCCAGCAGCTCGGGACGAGCCCAAGAGACCCAGTACTTC
V gene: TRBV12-3/TRBV12-4; clone size: -; J gene: TRBJ1-2; D gene: TRBD1; CDR3 protein: CASSRQGRSGYTF; CDR3 DNA: TGTGCCAGCAGCCGACAGGGTAGGAGTGGCTACACCTTC
V gene: TRBV3-1/TRBV3-2; clone size: -; J gene: TRBJ1-6; D gene: -; CDR3 protein: CASSQDPGSPLHF; CDR3 DNA: TGTGCCAGCAGCCAAGATCCGGGTTCACCCCTCCACTTT
V gene: TRBV10-2; clone size: once; J gene: TRBJ2-1; D gene: TRBD2; CDR3 protein: CATQGLAGGEQFF; CDR3 DNA: TGCGCCACCCAAGGACTAGCGGGGGGAGAGCAGTTCTTC
V gene: TRBV5-6; clone size: -; J gene: TRBJ2-5; D gene: TRBD2; CDR3 protein: CASSLLAGGEETQYF; CDR3 DNA: TGTGCCAGCAGCTTACTAGCGGGGGGAGAAGAGACCCAGTACTTC
V gene: TRBV19; clone size: -; J gene: TRBJ2-5; D gene: -; CDR3 protein: CASSAGTTGVTQYF; CDR3 DNA: TGTGCCAGTAGCGCCGGGACAACGGGGGTGACCCAGTACTTC
V gene: TRBV3-1/TRBV3-2; clone size: -; J gene: TRBJ2-3; D gene: -; CDR3 protein: CASSSMAHPYNTDTQYF; CDR3 DNA: TGTGCCAGCAGCTCAATGGCACACCCCTATAACACAGATACGCAGTATTTT
V gene: TRBV6-6; clone size: -; J gene: TRBJ2-5; D gene: TRBD1; CDR3 protein: CASSSPGQAETQYF; CDR3 DNA: TGTGCCAGCAGTTCCCCGGGACAGGCAGAGACCCAGTACTTC
V gene: TRBV7-2; clone size: -; J gene: TRBJ2-2; D gene: -; CDR3 protein: CASRQGQTNTGELFF; CDR3 DNA: TGTGCCAGCAGACAAGGACAGACGAACACCGGGGAGCTGTTTTTT
V gene: TRBV4-1; clone size: -; J gene: TRBJ2-6; D gene: TRBD1; CDR3 protein: CASSQEKGTGKTGANVLTF; CDR3 DNA: TGCGCCAGCAGCCAAGAGAAGGGGACAGGGAAGACTGGGGCCAACGTCCTGACTTTC
V gene: TRBV24-1; clone size: -; J gene: TRBJ1-1; D gene: -; CDR3 protein: CATSEANGITEAFF; CDR3 DNA: TGTGCCACCAGTGAAGCCAATGGGATCACTGAAGCTTTCTTT
V gene: TRBV5-1; clone size: -; J gene: TRBJ1-5; D gene: -; CDR3 protein: CASSLGDVSNQPQHF; CDR3 DNA: TGCGCCAGCAGCTTGGGGGACGTTAGCAATCAGCCCCAGCATTTT
V gene: TRBV5-1; clone size: -; J gene: TRBJ2-4; D gene: -; CDR3 protein: CASSSRTVQGGIQYF; CDR3 DNA: TGCGCCAGCAGCTCCCGGACGGTTCAGGGGGGCATTCAGTACTTC
V gene: TRBV5-1; clone size: -; J gene: TRBJ1-4; D gene: -; CDR3 protein: CASSLGQTNEKLFF; CDR3 DNA: TGCGCCAGCAGCTTGGGCCAAACTAATGAAAAACTGTTTTTT
V gene: TRBV4-3; clone size: -; J gene: TRBJ2-3; D gene: TRBD1; CDR3 protein: CASSQDGGQGAASDTQYF; CDR3 DNA: TGCGCCAGCAGCCAAGATGGCGGCCAGGGGGCGGCCTCGGATACGCAGTATTTT
V gene: TRBV9; clone size: once; J gene: TRBJ2-3; D gene: -; CDR3 protein: CASGTGTDTQYF; CDR3 DNA: TGTGCCAGTGGGACCGGAACAGATACGCAGTATTTT
V gene: TRBV6-5; clone size: -; J gene: TRBJ1-1; D gene: -; CDR3 protein: CASQRRANTEAFF; CDR3 DNA: TGTGCCAGCCAACGGAGGGCGAACACTGAAGCTTTCTTT
V gene: TRBV5-6; clone size: -; J gene: TRBJ1-2; D gene: -; CDR3 protein: CASSLGRNYGYTF; CDR3 DNA: TGTGCCAGCAGCTTGGGACGGAACTATGGCTACACCTTC
V gene: TRBV4-2; clone size: -; J gene: TRBJ2-1; D gene: -; CDR3 protein: CASSQVPSGTTNEQFF; CDR3 DNA: TGTGCCAGCAGCCAAGTCCCCAGCGGTACGACGAATGAGCAGTTCTTC
V gene: TRBV11-2; clone size: -; J gene: TRBJ1-2; D gene: -; CDR3 protein: CASSADRNYGYTF; CDR3 DNA: TGTGCCAGCAGCGCGGACCGTAACTATGGCTACACCTTC
V gene: TRBV5-1; clone size: -; J gene: TRBJ2-2; D gene: TRBD1; CDR3 protein: CASSYDGQAPNTGELFF; CDR3 DNA: TGCGCCAGCAGTTATGATGGACAGGCTCCGAACACCGGGGAGCTGTTTTTT
V gene: TRBV20-1; clone size: -; J gene: TRBJ2-1; D gene: -; CDR3 protein: CSAGPYNEQFF; CDR3 DNA: TGCAGTGCTGGGCCGTACAATGAGCAGTTCTTC
V gene: TRBV21-1; clone size: -; J gene: TRBJ1-2; D gene: -; CDR3 protein: CASSKARGCWYGYTF; CDR3 DNA: TGTGCCAGCAGCAAAGCTCGGGGATGTTGGTATGGCTACACCTTC
V gene: TRBV2; clone size: once; J gene: TRBJ1-2; D gene: -; CDR3 protein: CASRGTASYGYTF; CDR3 DNA: TGTGCCAGCAGGGGGACGGCGAGCTATGGCTACACCTTC
V gene: TRBV5-1; clone size: -; J gene: TRBJ1-2; D gene: -; CDR3 protein: CASSLESPNYGYTF; CDR3 DNA: TGCGCCAGCAGCTTGGAATCTCCTAACTATGGCTACACCTTC
V gene: TRBV7-7; clone size: -; J gene: TRBJ2-5; D gene: TRBD1; CDR3 protein: CASSQQGGETQYF; CDR3 DNA: TGTGCCAGCAGCCAACAGGGGGGTGAGACCCAGTACTTC
V gene: TRBV7-8; clone size: -; J gene: TRBJ1-2; D gene: -; CDR3 protein: CASSLTKGLGYTF; CDR3 DNA: TGTGCCAGCAGCTTAACGAAGGGGCTAGGCTACACCTTC
V gene: TRBV6-1; clone size: -; J gene: TRBJ2-5; D gene: -; CDR3 protein: CASSEPGLETQYF; CDR3 DNA: TGTGCCAGCAGTGAACCCGGGCTTGAGACCCAGTACTTC
V gene: TRBV3-1/TRBV3-2; clone size: few; J gene: TRBJ1-6; D gene: -; CDR3 protein: CASSQSLGSPLHF; CDR3 DNA: TGTGCCAGCAGCCAATCCCTCGGTTCACCCCTCCACTTT
V gene: TRBV4-1; clone size: -; J gene: TRBJ1-3; D gene: -; CDR3 protein: CASSWQSSGNTIYF; CDR3 DNA: TGCGCCAGCAGCTGGCAGAGCTCTGGAAACACCATATATTTT
V gene: TRBV6-5; clone size: -; J gene: TRBJ1-4; D gene: -; CDR3 protein: CASSYLYSQGEKLFF; CDR3 DNA: TGTGCCAGCAGTTACCTGTATTCACAGGGTGAAAAACTGTTTTTT
V gene: TRBV5-1; clone size: -; J gene: TRBJ2-5; D gene: -; CDR3 protein: CASSFGGGSWEPETQYF; CDR3 DNA: TGCGCCAGCAGCTTTGGAGGGGGTAGCTGGGAACCGGAGACCCAGTACTTC
V gene: TRBV5-5; clone size: -; J gene: TRBJ1-1; D gene: -; CDR3 protein: CASSLGPQGSTEAFF; CDR3 DNA: TGTGCCAGCAGCTTGGGTCCGCAGGGGAGCACTGAAGCTTTCTTT
V gene: TRBV6-5; clone size: -; J gene: TRBJ1-2; D gene: TRBD1; CDR3 protein: CASTRQGNGYTF; CDR3 DNA: TGTGCCAGCACTCGACAGGGTAATGGCTACACCTTC
V gene: TRBV3-1/TRBV3-2; clone size: few; J gene: TRBJ2-2; D gene: TRBD2; CDR3 protein: CASSQESPGLARNTGELFF; CDR3 DNA: TGTGCCAGCAGCCAAGAATCCCCAGGACTAGCAAGGAACACCGGGGAGCTGTTTTTT
V gene: TRBV4-3; clone size: few; J gene: TRBJ2-1; D gene: TRBD2; CDR3 protein: CASSHLAAGALQFF; CDR3 DNA: TGCGCCAGCAGCCACCTTGCAGCGGGGGCTTTGCAGTTCTTC
V gene: TRBV20-1; clone size: -; J gene: TRBJ1-2; D gene: -; CDR3 protein: CSASRAGAPYGYTF; CDR3 DNA: TGCAGTGCTAGTCGGGCAGGGGCCCCATATGGCTACACCTTC
V gene: TRBV30; clone size: -; J gene: TRBJ1-5; D gene: -; CDR3 protein: CAWSRQGNQPQHF; CDR3 DNA: TGTGCCTGGAGTCGACAGGGCAATCAGCCCCAGCATTTT
V gene: TRBV28; clone size: -; J gene: TRBJ1-4; D gene: -; CDR3 protein: CASSLLAVEKLFF; CDR3 DNA: TGTGCCAGCAGTTTGTTGGCCGTCGAAAAACTGTTTTTT